This T cell receptor (beta chain) was identified in a study of blood T cell repertoires in COVID-19. Germline trimming cut 4 bases from V and 0 bases from J; bases unmatched to any gene: 4. The CDR3 is 15 amino acids. Germline CDR1 and CDR2: LNHDA and SQIVND (reference sequence). In the source study's methods: It was from reference gene primer amplification that nucleated cell counts were estimated. TCRdb's copy holds only in-frame clones and misses some; the assay was immunoSEQ multiplex PCR. For V, J and clone size, that table is used; D and trimming come from the DNA. The sample lists around 220,000 clones; about nine tenths were seen once.

The chain has TRBV19 and TRBJ2-3; 7 bases line up with TRBD1. The receptor comes from a man aged 50-60 years with acute or convalescent COVID-19. The sample was peripheral blood. CDR3 region: CASSTRDSSTDTQYF. DNA of the CDR3: TGTGCCAGTAGTACCCGGGACAGTAGCACAGATACGCAGTATTTT.